A selection of T cell receptor beta chains follows, all from one sample in a study of a mutant IDH1 vaccine in newly diagnosed glioma. Repertoires were generated with immunoSEQ multiplex PCR, while TCRdb's copy carries only in-frame clones and drops some. The repertoire holds about 67,000 clones, with 65% to 85% as singletons. The material was peripheral blood mononuclear cells (PBMCs), obtained from a glioma patient treated with radiotherapy, temozolomide or both. Every receptor here comes from a woman between 18 and 30 years old with glioma. Some clones in this sample may be carry-over from other donors' samples. Each CDR3 is given with its conserved first and last residue. Each record gives: J gene, V gene, D gene, clone size, CDR3 DNA, CDR3 protein. The D gene is left open where the match is weak. The size field is filled for only some rows; it gives once, few, many or a size class.

TRBJ2-7 | TRBV6-1 | TRBD1 | - | TGTGCCAGCACCGACCGGGACAGGGTGGACGAGCAGTACTTC | CASTDRDRVDEQYF
TRBJ1-3 | TRBV18 | - | - | TGTGCCAGCTCACCCTTACTCCAGGGGCCCGGAAACACCATATATTTT | CASSPLLQGPGNTIYF
TRBJ1-1 | TRBV9 | - | - | TGTGCCAGCAGCGCCGCCGGACCGAAGCTTAATATGAACACTGAAGCTTTCTTT | CASSAAGPKLNMNTEAFF
TRBJ2-2 | TRBV5-1 | - | - | TGCGCCAGCAGCTTGGGGCCCCTGAGCACCGGGGAGCTGTTTTTT | CASSLGPLSTGELFF
TRBJ2-3 | TRBV6-5 | TRBD2 | - | TGTGCCAGCAGTTTTCTACTAGCGGGGGGGCTGGATACGCAGTATTTT | CASSFLLAGGLDTQYF
TRBJ2-7 | TRBV6-6 | - | - | TGTGCCAGCAGCCCCGCGAGCGAGCAGTACTTC | CASSPASEQYF
TRBJ2-1 | TRBV29-1 | TRBD2 | - | TGCAGCGTCGCTTCCGGGACTACTAGAGTCAATGAGCAGTTCTTC | CSVASGTTRVNEQFF
TRBJ2-7 | TRBV5-1 | TRBD1 | - | TGCGCCAGCAGCTTGGAATCAGGGGGCACCTACGAGCAGTACTTC | CASSLESGGTYEQYF
TRBJ1-2 | TRBV30 | TRBD1 | - | TGTGCCTGCCGCCGGGACAGGGCGTATGGCTACACCTTC | CACRRDRAYGYTF
TRBJ2-3 | TRBV5-1 | TRBD2 | - | TGCGCCAGCAGCTTGAGGCGGACTAGCGGGGAACTAGATACGCAGTATTTT | CASSLRRTSGELDTQYF
TRBJ1-4 | TRBV29-1 | - | - | TGCAGCGCCGCCCCGGGGACCCGAGGGGAAAAACTGTTTTTT | CSAAPGTRGEKLFF
TRBJ1-3 | TRBV9 | TRBD1 | once | TGTGCCAGCAGCTCGTCACCGGGACAGGGGGTGGACACCATATATTTT | CASSSSPGQGVDTIYF
TRBJ1-1 | TRBV30 | - | few | TGTGCCTGGAGCGTCGGATGGAACACTGAAGCTTTCTTT | CAWSVGWNTEAFF
TRBJ2-7 | TRBV5-6 | TRBD2 | - | TGTGCCAGCAGCTTGGAACTAGCGGGAAGTTTATACGAGCAGTACTTC | CASSLELAGSLYEQYF
TRBJ1-2 | TRBV7-2 | TRBD1 | - | TGTGCCAGCAGCCTGGGACAGGCACCGATCTATGGCTACACCTTC | CASSLGQAPIYGYTF
TRBJ2-7 | TRBV5-1 | - | - | TGCGCCAGCAGCTTGGTGGCTAGTAGTCTCTACGAGCAGTACTTC | CASSLVASSLYEQYF
TRBJ2-7 | TRBV9 | - | - | TGTGCCAGCAGCCCGGGAAGCCACGAGCAGTACTTC | CASSPGSHEQYF
TRBJ1-2 | TRBV28 | - | - | TGTGCCAGCAGTTCATGGCCCCCTGGCGGCTACACCTTC | CASSSWPPGGYTF
TRBJ1-1 | TRBV7-8 | - | - | TGTGCCAGCAGCGTAAACAGGGCCACTGAAGCTTTCTTT | CASSVNRATEAFF
TRBJ2-7 | TRBV5-1 | TRBD1 | once | TGCGCCAGCAGCTTGACAGGGGTCGAGCAGTACTTC | CASSLTGVEQYF
TRBJ1-3 | TRBV7-6 | - | - | TGTGCCAGCAGCCGGACACGCAGCTCTGGAAACACCATATATTTT | CASSRTRSSGNTIYF
TRBJ2-3 | TRBV19 | - | - | TGTGCCAGTAGCCCCCCGGGTTCTTACACAGATACGCAGTATTTT | CASSPPGSYTDTQYF
TRBJ2-5 | TRBV29-1 | - | - | TGCAGCGTCCGGACAGAGGGATTGGAGACCCAGTACTTC | CSVRTEGLETQYF
TRBJ2-7 | TRBV19 | - | - | TGTGCCAGTAGTATGCCCGGGTCCACCTACGAGCAGTACTTC | CASSMPGSTYEQYF
TRBJ2-2 | TRBV27 | - | - | TGTGCCAGCACCGACACCGGGGAGCTGTTTTTT | CASTDTGELFF
TRBJ2-7 | TRBV6-6 | TRBD2 | - | TGTGCCAGCAGTTCCTGGACTAGCGGGAGGTCGTACGAGCAGTACTTC | CASSSWTSGRSYEQYF
TRBJ2-5 | TRBV6-6 | - | - | TGTGCCAGCGGACGGCAGCAAGAGACCCAGTACTTC | CASGRQQETQYF
TRBJ2-5 | TRBV7-2 | - | - | TGTGCCAGCAGCTTAGGCCTAGCCGGGACCCAGTACTTC | CASSLGLAGTQYF
TRBJ2-1 | TRBV7-2 | TRBD2 | - | TGTGCCAGCAGCTTACCAGCCGGGACTAGCGGGGGGCACAATGAGCAGTTCTTC | CASSLPAGTSGGHNEQFF
TRBJ1-2 | TRBV6-5 | - | - | TGTGCCAGCAGTAAAACCCAGGGGCGTGGAGGCTACACCTTC | CASSKTQGRGGYTF
TRBJ2-7 | TRBV7-8 | TRBD1 | few | TGTGCCAGCAGCTTCCAGAGGGACAGGGTACCCTACGAGCAGTACTTC | CASSFQRDRVPYEQYF
TRBJ1-2 | TRBV5-1 | - | - | TGCGCCAGCAGCCCTTACGGGGGGCAGACAGGCTACACCTTC | CASSPYGGQTGYTF
TRBJ1-1 | TRBV10-2 | TRBD1 | - | TGCGCCAGCAGGGACAGGGCGGGGTACACTGAAGCTTTCTTT | CASRDRAGYTEAFF
TRBJ1-3 | TRBV6-1 | - | - | TGTGCCAGCAGTGCGGTAGATGCCTTGGCGGGAAACACCATATATTTT | CASSAVDALAGNTIYF
TRBJ2-2 | TRBV30 | - | - | TGTGCCTGGAGGGGATCAGGGGAGCTGTTTTTT | CAWRGSGELFF